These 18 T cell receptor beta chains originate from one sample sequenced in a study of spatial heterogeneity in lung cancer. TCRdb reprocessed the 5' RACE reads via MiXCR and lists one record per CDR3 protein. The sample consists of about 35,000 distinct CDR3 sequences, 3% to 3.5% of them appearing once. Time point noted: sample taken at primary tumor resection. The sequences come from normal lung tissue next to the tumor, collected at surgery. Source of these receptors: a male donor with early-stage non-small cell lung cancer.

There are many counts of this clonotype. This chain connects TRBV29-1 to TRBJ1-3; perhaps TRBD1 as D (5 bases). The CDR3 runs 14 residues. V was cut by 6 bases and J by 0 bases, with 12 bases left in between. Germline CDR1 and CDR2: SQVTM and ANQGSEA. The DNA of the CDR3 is TGCAGCGTGGGGGAGGCTGACTCTGGAAACACCATATATTTT. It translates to CSVGEADSGNTIYF.

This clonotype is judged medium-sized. The DNA for the CDR3 is TGCAGCGTTGACTCGTCAGGGTTGGATGAGCAGTTCTTC. Its protein product is CSVDSSGLDEQFF. The chain employs TRBV29-1 and TRBJ2-1, with D perhaps matching TRBD1 (5 bases). Germline-derived CDR1 and CDR2 are SQVTM and ANQGSEA. The ends were cut back, 3 bases at V and 8 bases at J, with 14 bases in the middle. The CDR3 is made up of 13 amino acids.

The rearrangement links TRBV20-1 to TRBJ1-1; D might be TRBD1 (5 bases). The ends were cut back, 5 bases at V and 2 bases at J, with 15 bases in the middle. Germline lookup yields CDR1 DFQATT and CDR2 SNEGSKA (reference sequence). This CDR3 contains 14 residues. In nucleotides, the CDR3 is TGCAGTGCTCCGGGGCAGGGCTATAACACTGAAGCTTTCTTT. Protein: CSAPGQGYNTEAFF.

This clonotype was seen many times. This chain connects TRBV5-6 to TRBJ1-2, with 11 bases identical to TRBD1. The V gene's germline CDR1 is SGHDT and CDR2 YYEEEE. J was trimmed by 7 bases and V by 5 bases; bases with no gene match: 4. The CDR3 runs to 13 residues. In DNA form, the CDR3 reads TGTGCCAGCAGGGACAGGGGGCCGGGTGGCTACACCTTC. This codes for CASRDRGPGGYTF.

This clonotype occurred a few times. The CDR3 DNA follows: TGCGCCAGCAGCCTCGGGACAGGGGGCAGGAGCAATCAGCCCCAGCATTTT. This translates into CASSLGTGGRSNQPQHF. The V and J genes are TRBV5-1 and TRBJ1-5; TRBD1 agrees at 12 bases. CDR1 and CDR2 (germline): SGHRS, YFSETQ. This CDR3 has 17 residues. V lost 4 bases, J lost 1 base, and 6 bases stayed unmatched.

CDR3: CASSPGDSSTDTQYF. In nucleotides, the CDR3 is TGCGCCAGCAGCCCCGGGGATAGTAGCACAGATACGCAGTATTTT. The genes are TRBV5-1 and TRBJ2-3; D possibly corresponds to TRBD2 (5 bases). Germline V CDR1 and CDR2: SGHRS, YFSETQ. V gave up 4 bases and J gave up 0 bases, with 12 bases separating them. The CDR3 is 15 residues long.

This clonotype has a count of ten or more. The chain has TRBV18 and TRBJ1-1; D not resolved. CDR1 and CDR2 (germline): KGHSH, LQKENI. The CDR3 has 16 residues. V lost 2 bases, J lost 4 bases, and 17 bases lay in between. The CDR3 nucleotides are TGTGCCAGCTCACCAACCACGGCAGGAGGGAGCACTGAAGCTTTCTTT. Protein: CASSPTTAGGSTEAFF.

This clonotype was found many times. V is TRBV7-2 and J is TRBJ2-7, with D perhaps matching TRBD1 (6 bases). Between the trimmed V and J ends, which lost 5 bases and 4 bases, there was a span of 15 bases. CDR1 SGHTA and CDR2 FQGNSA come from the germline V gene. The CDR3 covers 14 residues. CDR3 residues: CASSPQTGGYEQYF. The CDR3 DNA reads TGTGCCAGCAGCCCGCAGACAGGAGGATACGAGCAGTACTTC.

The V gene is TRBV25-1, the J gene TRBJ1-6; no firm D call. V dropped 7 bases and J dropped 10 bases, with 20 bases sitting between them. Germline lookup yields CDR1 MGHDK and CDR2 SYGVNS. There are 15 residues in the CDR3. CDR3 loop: CASTAAESLLSPLHF. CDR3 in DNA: TGTGCCAGCACTGCAGCGGAGTCTTTATTGTCACCCCTCCACTTT.

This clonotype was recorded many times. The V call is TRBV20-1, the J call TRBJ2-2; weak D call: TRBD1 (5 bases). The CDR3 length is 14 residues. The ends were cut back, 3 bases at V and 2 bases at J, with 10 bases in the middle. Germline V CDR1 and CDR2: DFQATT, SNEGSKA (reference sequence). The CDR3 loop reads CSASSRVNTGELFF. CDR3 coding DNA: TGCAGTGCTAGTAGCAGGGTTAACACCGGGGAGCTGTTTTTT.

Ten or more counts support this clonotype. The CDR3 spells CSVALGAGIGYTF. In DNA, the CDR3 is TGCAGCGTTGCGCTAGGAGCAGGGATCGGCTACACCTTC. The chain is built from TRBV29-1 and TRBJ1-2; D perhaps matches TRBD1 (5 bases). Germline values: CDR1 SQVTM, CDR2 ANQGSEA. The CDR3 is 13 amino acids. V lost 4 bases and J 8 bases, leaving 17 bases between the germline ends.

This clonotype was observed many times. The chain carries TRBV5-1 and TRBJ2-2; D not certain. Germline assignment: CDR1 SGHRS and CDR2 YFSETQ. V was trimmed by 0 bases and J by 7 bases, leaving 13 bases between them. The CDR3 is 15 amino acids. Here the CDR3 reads CASSLDPPPGGELFF. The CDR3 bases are TGCGCCAGCAGCTTGGACCCTCCCCCTGGCGGGGAGCTGTTTTTT.

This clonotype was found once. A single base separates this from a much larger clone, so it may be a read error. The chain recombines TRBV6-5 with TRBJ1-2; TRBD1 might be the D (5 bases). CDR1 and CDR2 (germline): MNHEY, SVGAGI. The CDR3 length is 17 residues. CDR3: CASSSQLPRDLYYDYTF. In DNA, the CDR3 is TGTGCCAGCAGTAGCCAACTACCCCGGGACCTCTACTATGACTACACCTTC.

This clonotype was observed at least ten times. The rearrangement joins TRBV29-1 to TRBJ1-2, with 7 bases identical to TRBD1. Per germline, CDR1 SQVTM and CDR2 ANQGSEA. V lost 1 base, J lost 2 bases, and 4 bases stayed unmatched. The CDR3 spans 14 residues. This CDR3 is CSVEGTGSNYGYTF. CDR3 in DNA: TGCAGCGTTGAAGGGACAGGCTCCAACTATGGCTACACCTTC.

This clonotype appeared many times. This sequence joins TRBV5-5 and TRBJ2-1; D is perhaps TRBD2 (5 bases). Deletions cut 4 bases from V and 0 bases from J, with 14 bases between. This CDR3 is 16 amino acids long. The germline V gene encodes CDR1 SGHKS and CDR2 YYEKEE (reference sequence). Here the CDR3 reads CASSRSTSVSYNEQFF. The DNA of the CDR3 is TGTGCCAGCAGCAGGTCCACTAGTGTCTCCTACAATGAGCAGTTCTTC.

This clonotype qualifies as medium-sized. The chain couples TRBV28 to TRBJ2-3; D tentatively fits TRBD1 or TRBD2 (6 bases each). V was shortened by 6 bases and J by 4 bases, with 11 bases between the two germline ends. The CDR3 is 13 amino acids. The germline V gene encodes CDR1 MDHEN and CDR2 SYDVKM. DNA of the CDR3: TGTGCCAGCAGGGCAGGGGAGGCAGATACGCAGTATTTT. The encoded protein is CASRAGEADTQYF.

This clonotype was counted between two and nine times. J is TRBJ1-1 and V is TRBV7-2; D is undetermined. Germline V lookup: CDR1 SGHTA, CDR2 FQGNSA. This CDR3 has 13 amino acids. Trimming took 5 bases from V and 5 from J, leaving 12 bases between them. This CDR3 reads CASSRIPETEAFF. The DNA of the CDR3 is TGTGCCAGCAGCCGGATCCCTGAGACTGAAGCTTTCTTT. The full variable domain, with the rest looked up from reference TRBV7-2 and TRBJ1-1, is GAGVSQSPSNKVTEKGKDVELRCDPISGHTALYWYRQSLGQGLEFLIYFQGNSAPDKSGLPSDRFSAERTGGSVSTLTIQRTQQEDSAVYLCASSRIPETEAFFGQGTRLTVV.

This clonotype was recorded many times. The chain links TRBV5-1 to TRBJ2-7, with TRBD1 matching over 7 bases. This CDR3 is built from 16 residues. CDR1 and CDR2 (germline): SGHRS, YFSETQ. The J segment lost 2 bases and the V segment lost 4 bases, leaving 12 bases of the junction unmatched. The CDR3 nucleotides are TGCGCCAGCAGCAAAGAGCCCGGGACAGCGGCCTACGAGCAGTACTTC. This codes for CASSKEPGTAAYEQYF.